This T cell receptor (beta chain) is from a study of blood T cells in healthy people across ages. Germline V gene data show CDR1 as SGHTA and CDR2 as FQGNSA. V dropped 4 bases and J dropped 6 bases, with 5 bases sitting between them. This CDR3 is built from 11 residues. A sample-barcoded 5' primer and a J-beta primer mix were used in a second PCR of about 7 to 12 cycles. TCRdb re-derived calls from the 5' RACE reads in MiXCR, one entry per CDR3 protein. Of 550,000 to 650,000 distinct CDR3 sequences in the sample, approximately 26% were seen once. The sample also formed part of further work on T cells of mothers and their children.

This clonotype originated in a boy between 2 and 10 years old in good health. The chain joins TRBV7-2 to TRBJ2-3, with D uncertain. Sequenced material: blood. CDR3 nucleotide sequence: TGTGCCAGCAGCTACCTCGATACGCAGTATTTT. Translated: CASSYLDTQYF.